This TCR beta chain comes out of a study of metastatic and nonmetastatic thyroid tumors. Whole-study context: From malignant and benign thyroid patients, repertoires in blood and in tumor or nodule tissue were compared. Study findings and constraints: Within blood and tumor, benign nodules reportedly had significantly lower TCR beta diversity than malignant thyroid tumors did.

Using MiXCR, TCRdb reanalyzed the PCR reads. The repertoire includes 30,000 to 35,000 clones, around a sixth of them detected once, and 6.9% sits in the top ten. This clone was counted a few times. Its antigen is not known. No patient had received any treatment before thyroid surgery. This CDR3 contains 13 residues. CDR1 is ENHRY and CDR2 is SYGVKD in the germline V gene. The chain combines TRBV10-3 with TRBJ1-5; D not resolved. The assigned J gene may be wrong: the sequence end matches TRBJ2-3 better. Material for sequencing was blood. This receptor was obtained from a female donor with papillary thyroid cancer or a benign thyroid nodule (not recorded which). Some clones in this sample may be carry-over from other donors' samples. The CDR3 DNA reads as TGTGCCATCAGTGAGACGCTTCGCCAGCCCCAGTATTTT. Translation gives CAISETLRQPQYF.